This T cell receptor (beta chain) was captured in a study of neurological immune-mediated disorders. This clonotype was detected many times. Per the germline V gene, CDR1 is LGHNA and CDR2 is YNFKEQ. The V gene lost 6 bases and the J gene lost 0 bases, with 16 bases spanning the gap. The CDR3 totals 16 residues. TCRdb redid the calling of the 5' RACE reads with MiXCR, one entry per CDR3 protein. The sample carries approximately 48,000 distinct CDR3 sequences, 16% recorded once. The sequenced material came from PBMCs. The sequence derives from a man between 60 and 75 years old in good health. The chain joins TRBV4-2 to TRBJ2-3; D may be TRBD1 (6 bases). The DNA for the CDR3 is TGTGCCAGCAGAGACACCGGACAGAGTAGCACAGATACGCAGTATTTT. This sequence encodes CASRDTGQSSTDTQYF.